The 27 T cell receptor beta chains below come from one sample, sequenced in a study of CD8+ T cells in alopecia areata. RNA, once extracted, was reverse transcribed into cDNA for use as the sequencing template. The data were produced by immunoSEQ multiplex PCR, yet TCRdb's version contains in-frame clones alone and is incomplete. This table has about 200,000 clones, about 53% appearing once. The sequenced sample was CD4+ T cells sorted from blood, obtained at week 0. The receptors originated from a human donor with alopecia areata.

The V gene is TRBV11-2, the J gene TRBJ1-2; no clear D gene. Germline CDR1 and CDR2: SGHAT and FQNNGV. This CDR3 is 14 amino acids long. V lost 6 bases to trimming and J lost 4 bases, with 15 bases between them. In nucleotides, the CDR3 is TGTGCCAGCAGTCAGCAGGAGGCCGGCTATGGCTACACCTTC. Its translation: CASSQQEAGYGYTF.

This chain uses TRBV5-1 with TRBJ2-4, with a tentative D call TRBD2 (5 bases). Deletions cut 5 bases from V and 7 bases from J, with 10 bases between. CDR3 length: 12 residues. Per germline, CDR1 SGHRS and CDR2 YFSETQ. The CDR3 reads CASSFGNNIQYF. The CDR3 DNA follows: TGCGCCAGCAGTTTCGGGAACAACATTCAGTACTTC.

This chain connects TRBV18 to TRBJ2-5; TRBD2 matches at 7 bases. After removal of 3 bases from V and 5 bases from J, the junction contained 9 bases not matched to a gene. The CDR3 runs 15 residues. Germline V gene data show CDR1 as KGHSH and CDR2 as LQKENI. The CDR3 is CASSPAGTTRETQYF. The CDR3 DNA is TGTGCCAGCTCACCGGCAGGGACTACACGGGAGACCCAGTACTTC.

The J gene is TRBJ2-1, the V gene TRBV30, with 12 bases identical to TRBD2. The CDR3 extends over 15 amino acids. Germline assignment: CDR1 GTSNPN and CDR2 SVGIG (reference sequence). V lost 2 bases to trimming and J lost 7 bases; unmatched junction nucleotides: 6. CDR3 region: CAWSLGGLAGNEQFF. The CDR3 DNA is TGTGCCTGGAGTCTTGGGGGACTAGCGGGTAATGAGCAGTTCTTC.

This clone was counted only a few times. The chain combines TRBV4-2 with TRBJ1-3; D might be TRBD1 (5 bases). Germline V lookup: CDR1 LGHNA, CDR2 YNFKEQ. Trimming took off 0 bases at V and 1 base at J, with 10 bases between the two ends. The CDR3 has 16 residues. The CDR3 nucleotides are TGTGCCAGCAGCCAAGATCACGCAGGGTCTGGAAACACCATATATTTT. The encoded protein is CASSQDHAGSGNTIYF.

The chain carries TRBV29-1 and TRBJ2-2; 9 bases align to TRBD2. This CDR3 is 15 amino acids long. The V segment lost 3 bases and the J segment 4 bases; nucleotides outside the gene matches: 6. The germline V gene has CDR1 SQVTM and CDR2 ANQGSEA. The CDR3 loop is CSVELLAGTTGELFF. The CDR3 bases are TGCAGCGTTGAGCTCCTAGCGGGAACCACCGGGGAGCTGTTTTTT.

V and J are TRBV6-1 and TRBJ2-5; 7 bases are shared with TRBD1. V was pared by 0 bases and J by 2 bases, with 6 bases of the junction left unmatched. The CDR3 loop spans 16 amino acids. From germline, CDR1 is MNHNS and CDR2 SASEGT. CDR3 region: CASSEALGRGQETQYF. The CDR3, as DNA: TGTGCCAGCAGTGAAGCGCTCGGCAGGGGGCAAGAGACCCAGTACTTC.

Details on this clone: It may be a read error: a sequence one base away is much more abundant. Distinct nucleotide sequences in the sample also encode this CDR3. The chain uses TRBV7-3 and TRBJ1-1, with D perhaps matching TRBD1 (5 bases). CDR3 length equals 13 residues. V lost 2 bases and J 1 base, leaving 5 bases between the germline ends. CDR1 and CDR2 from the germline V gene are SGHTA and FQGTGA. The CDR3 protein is CASSLGQNTEAFF. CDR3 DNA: TGTGCCAGCAGCTTAGGACAGAACACTGAAGCTTTCTTT.

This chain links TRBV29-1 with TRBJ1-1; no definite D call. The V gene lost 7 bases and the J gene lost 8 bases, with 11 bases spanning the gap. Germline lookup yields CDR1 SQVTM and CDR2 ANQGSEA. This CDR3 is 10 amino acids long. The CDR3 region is CSAGGEEAFF. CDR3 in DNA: TGCAGCGCTGGAGGAGAAGAAGCTTTCTTT.

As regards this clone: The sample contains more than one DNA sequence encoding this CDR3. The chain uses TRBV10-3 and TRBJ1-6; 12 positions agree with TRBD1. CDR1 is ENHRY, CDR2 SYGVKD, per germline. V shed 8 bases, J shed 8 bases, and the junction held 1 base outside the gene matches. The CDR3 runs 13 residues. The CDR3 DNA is TGTGCCATCGGGACAGGGGGCGATTCACCCCTCCACTTT. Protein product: CAIGTGGDSPLHF.

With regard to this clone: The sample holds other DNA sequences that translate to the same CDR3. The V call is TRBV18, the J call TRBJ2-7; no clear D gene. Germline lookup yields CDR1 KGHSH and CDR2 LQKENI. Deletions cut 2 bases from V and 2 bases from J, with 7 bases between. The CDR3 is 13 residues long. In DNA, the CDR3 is TGTGCCAGCTCACCAAGACGGACCTACGAGCAGTACTTC. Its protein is CASSPRRTYEQYF.

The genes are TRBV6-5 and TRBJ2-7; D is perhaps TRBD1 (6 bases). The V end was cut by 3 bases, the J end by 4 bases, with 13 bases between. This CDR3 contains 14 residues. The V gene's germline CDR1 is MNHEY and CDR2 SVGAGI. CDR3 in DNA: TGTGCCAGCAGTTATTCGTACAGGGTATACGAGCAGTACTTC. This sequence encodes CASSYSYRVYEQYF.

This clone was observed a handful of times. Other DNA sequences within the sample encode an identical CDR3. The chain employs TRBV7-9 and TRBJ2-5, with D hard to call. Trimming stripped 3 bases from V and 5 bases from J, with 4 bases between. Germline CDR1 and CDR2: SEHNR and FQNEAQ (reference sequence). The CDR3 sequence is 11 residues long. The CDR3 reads CASSFQETQYF. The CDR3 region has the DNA TGTGCCAGCAGCTTCCAGGAGACCCAGTACTTC.

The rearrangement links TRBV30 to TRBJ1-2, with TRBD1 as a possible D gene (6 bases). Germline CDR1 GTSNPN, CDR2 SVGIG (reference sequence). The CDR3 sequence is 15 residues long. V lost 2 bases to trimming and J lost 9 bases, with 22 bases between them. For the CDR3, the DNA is TGTGCCTGGAGTAGGAGCTCAAGCGGGGGGGCAAGCTACACCTTC. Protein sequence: CAWSRSSSGGASYTF.

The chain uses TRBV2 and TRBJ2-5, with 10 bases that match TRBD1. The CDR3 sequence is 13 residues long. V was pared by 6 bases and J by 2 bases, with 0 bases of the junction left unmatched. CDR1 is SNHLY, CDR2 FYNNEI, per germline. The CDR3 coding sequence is TGTGCCAGCAGGGACAGGGGGCAAGAGACCCAGTACTTC. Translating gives CASRDRGQETQYF.

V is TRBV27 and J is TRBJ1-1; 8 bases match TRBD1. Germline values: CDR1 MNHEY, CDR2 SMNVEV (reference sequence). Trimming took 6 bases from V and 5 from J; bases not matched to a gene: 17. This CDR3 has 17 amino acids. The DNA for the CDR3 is TGTGCCAGCAGACCTCCGGTCCGACAGGGGCTAGATACTGAAGCTTTCTTT. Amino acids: CASRPPVRQGLDTEAFF.

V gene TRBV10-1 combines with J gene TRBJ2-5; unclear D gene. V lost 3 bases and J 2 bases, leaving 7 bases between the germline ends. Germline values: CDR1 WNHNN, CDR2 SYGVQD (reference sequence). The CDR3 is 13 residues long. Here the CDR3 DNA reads TGCGCCAGCAGTGAAGGTCTTCAAGAGACCCAGTACTTC. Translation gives CASSEGLQETQYF.

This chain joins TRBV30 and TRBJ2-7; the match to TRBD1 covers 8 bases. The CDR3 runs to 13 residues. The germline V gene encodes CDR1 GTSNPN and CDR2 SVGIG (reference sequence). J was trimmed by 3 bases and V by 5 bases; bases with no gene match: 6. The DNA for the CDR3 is TGTGCCTGGGCCGGGACAGGCTTCTACGAGCAGTACTTC. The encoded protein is CAWAGTGFYEQYF.

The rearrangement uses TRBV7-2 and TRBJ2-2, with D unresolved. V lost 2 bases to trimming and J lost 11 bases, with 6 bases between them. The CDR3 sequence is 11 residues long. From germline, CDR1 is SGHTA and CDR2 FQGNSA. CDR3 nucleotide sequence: TGTGCCAGCAGCTTACGATATGAGCTGTTTTTT. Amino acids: CASSLRYELFF.

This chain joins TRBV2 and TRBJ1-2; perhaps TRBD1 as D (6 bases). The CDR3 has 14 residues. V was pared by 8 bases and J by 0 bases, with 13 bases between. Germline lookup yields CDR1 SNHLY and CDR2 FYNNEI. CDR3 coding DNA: TGTGCCAGCGATTCCGGGGGCCCTAACTATGGCTACACCTTC. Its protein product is CASDSGGPNYGYTF.

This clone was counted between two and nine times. CDR3 region: CASTQTSTGEQYF. The CDR3 DNA reads as TGTGCCAGCACGCAGACTAGCACGGGCGAGCAGTACTTC. This sequence joins TRBV2 and TRBJ2-7; TRBD2 aligns across 7 bases. CDR3 length: 13 residues. The V gene end was trimmed by 7 bases and the J gene end by 6 bases; junction bases not matched to a gene: 9. Germline lookup yields CDR1 SNHLY and CDR2 FYNNEI.

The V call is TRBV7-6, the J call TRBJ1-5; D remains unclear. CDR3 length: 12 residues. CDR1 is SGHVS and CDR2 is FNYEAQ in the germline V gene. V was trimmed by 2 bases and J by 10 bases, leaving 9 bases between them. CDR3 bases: TGTGCCAGCAGCTTACAGATACCACCCCAGCATTTT. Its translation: CASSLQIPPQHF.

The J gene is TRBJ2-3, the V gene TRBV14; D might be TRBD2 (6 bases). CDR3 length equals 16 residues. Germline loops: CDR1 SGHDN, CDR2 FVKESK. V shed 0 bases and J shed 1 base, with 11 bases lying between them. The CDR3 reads CASSQDPGLRTDTQYF. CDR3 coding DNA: TGTGCCAGCAGCCAAGATCCGGGACTGCGCACAGATACGCAGTATTTT.

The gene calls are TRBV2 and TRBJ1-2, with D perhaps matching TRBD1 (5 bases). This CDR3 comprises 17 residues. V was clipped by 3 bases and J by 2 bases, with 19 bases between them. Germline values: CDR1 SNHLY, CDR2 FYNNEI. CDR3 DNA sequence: TGTGCCAGCAGTGAGATGGCGCAACTACGGGACAACTATGGCTACACCTTC. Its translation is CASSEMAQLRDNYGYTF.

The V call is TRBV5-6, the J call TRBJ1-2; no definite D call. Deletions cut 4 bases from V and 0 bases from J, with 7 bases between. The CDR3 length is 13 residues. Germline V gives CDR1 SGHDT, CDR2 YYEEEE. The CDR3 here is CASSLRSNYGYTF. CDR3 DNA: TGTGCCAGCAGCCTGCGGTCTAACTATGGCTACACCTTC. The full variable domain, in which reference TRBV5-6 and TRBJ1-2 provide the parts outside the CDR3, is DAGVTQSPTHLIKTRGQQVTLRCSPKSGHDTVSWYQQALGQGPQFIFQYYEEEERQRGNFPDRFSGHQFPNYSSELNVNALLLGDSALYLCASSLRSNYGYTFGSGTRLTVV.

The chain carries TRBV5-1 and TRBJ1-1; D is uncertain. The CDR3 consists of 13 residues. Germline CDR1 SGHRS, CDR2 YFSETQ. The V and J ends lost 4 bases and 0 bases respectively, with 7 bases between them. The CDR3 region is CASSLNMNTEAFF. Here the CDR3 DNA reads TGCGCCAGCAGCCTGAACATGAACACTGAAGCTTTCTTT.

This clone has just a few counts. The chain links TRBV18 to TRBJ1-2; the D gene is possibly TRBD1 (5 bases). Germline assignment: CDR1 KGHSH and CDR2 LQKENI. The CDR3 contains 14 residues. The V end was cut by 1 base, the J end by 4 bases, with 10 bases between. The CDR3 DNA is TGTGCCAGCTCACCACTTCTGGACATCTATGGCTACACCTTC. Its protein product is CASSPLLDIYGYTF.